Listed here are 30 T cell receptor beta chains from one sample, sequenced in a study of blood T cell repertoires in COVID-19. Clones were read by immunoSEQ multiplex PCR, and TCRdb kept only the in-frame ones, dropping some. The sample holds tens of thousands of clones, roughly two thirds seen once. The sample was PBMCs or T cells enriched from blood (not recorded which). These receptors were obtained from an older woman who had been exposed to COVID-19.

The chain combines TRBV5-1 with TRBJ2-5; 13 positions match TRBD2. The CDR3 is made up of 15 amino acids. Germline V CDR1 and CDR2: SGHRS, YFSETQ. Germline trimming cut 5 bases from V and 4 bases from J; bases unmatched to any gene: 5. The CDR3 spells CASRLTSGGRETQYF. As DNA, the CDR3 is TGCGCCAGCAGGCTGACTAGCGGGGGGCGAGAGACCCAGTACTTC.

This chain connects TRBV5-6 to TRBJ1-3; 7 bases are a match to TRBD1. This CDR3 is 15 amino acids long. CDR1 is SGHDT, CDR2 YYEEEE, per germline. Trimming removed 4 bases from V and 0 bases from J; junction bases left unmatched: 4. CDR3 residues: CASSRGTASGNTIYF. CDR3 sequence (DNA): TGTGCCAGCAGCCGCGGGACAGCCTCTGGAAACACCATATATTTT.

The chain links TRBV2 to TRBJ1-2; no definite D call. Trimming stripped 3 bases from V and 2 bases from J, with 7 bases between. Germline CDR1 reads SNHLY; CDR2 reads FYNNEI. The CDR3 runs to 13 residues. Here the CDR3 reads CASSELRNYGYTF. The CDR3 coding sequence is TGTGCCAGCAGTGAGCTGCGAAACTATGGCTACACCTTC.

The chain recombines TRBV7-2 with TRBJ2-3, with a weak D call TRBD2 (5 bases). CDR3 length: 15 amino acids. With 1 base removed from V and 2 bases from J, the gap between germline ends came to 10 bases. In germline, CDR1 is SGHTA, CDR2 FQGNSA. DNA of the CDR3: TGTGCCAGCAGCTTAGAATCCGGGATCACAGATACGCAGTATTTT. Translation: CASSLESGITDTQYF.

The chain links TRBV2 to TRBJ1-2, with TRBD1 matching over 8 bases. V lost 6 bases and J lost 8; bases outside the gene matches: 11. Germline V CDR1 and CDR2: SNHLY, FYNNEI. The CDR3 runs 14 residues. This chain's CDR3 is CASRAPRGTGGYTF. CDR3 coding DNA: TGTGCCAGCAGGGCCCCGAGAGGGACAGGCGGCTACACCTTC.

The V gene is TRBV12-3 or TRBV12-4, the J gene TRBJ2-5; a possible D gene is TRBD1 (6 bases). CDR3 size: 13 residues. The V and J ends lost 6 bases and 4 bases respectively, with 12 bases between them. CDR3 DNA sequence: TGTGCCAGCAGAATAACAGGGTTAGAGACCCAGTACTTC. Translating gives CASRITGLETQYF.

The chain is built from TRBV12-3 or TRBV12-4 and TRBJ2-2; D gene ambiguous. Trimming cost V 4 bases and J 6 bases, with 6 bases left between them. This CDR3 is 12 amino acids long. CDR3 coding DNA: TGTGCCAGCAGTTCCCTCGCCGGGGAGCTGTTTTTT. Translation: CASSSLAGELFF.

This clone came up many times. The chain recombines TRBV11-3 with TRBJ2-3, with D uncertain. Germline loops: CDR1 SGHNT, CDR2 YENEEA. The V end lost 3 bases, the J end lost 1 base, and 8 bases lay between the germline ends. The CDR3 totals 14 residues. This CDR3 reads CASSLGGGTDTQYF. CDR3 coding DNA: TGTGCCAGCAGCTTGGGTGGAGGCACAGATACGCAGTATTTT.

The chain links TRBV30 to TRBJ1-2; the D is unclear. The V gene lost 4 bases and the J gene lost 7 bases, with 7 bases spanning the gap. Germline-derived CDR1 and CDR2 are GTSNPN and SVGIG (reference sequence). The CDR3 consists of 10 residues. CDR3 region: CAWKGGGYTF. DNA of the CDR3: TGTGCCTGGAAGGGAGGTGGCTACACCTTC.

Sample share makes this clone large. The V gene is TRBV14, the J gene TRBJ2-1; 7 positions agree with TRBD2. The CDR3 has 18 residues. With 0 bases clipped from V and 4 bases from J, the junction kept 12 bases outside the gene matches. Germline CDR1 reads SGHDN; CDR2 reads FVKESK. The CDR3 loop is CASSQDLPDLAVYNEQFF. For the CDR3, the DNA is TGTGCCAGCAGCCAAGATCTCCCAGACCTAGCGGTTTACAATGAGCAGTTCTTC.

As regards this clone: The sample has other DNA sequences that encode this CDR3 too. The chain employs TRBV3-1 (or the pseudogene TRBV3-2) and TRBJ1-5; D uncertain. Germline V gene lookup returns CDR1 LGHDT and CDR2 YNNKEL (reference sequence). V was shortened by 1 base and J by 2 bases, with 3 bases between the two germline ends. The CDR3 extends over 13 amino acids. CDR3 protein: CASSQGGNQPQHF. The DNA of the CDR3 is TGTGCCAGCAGCCAAGGAGGCAATCAGCCCCAGCATTTT.

The chain employs TRBV7-2 and TRBJ1-2, with D unresolved. There are 13 residues in the CDR3. Germline V gene data show CDR1 as SGHTA and CDR2 as FQGNSA. V was trimmed by 1 base and J by 5 bases, leaving 8 bases between them. The CDR3: CASSLGWRYGYTF. The DNA of the CDR3 is TGTGCCAGCAGCTTAGGTTGGCGGTATGGCTACACCTTC.

The J gene is TRBJ1-2, the V gene TRBV20-1; possible D gene TRBD1, 5 bases. The germline gives CDR1 DFQATT, CDR2 SNEGSKA (reference sequence). Trimming shortened V by 5 bases and J by 2 bases, and 12 bases separated the two germline ends. The CDR3 has 13 residues. This chain's CDR3 is CSARDSPNYGYTF. Here the CDR3 DNA reads TGCAGTGCTCGTGACAGTCCGAACTATGGCTACACCTTC.

This chain uses TRBV11-3 with TRBJ2-1; 9 bases map to TRBD2. Germline CDR1 is SGHNT and CDR2 is YENEEA. The J segment lost 2 bases and the V segment lost 5 bases, leaving 4 bases of the junction unmatched. The CDR3 sequence is 15 residues long. CDR3 region: CASSGSGSPYNEQFF. The CDR3 coding sequence is TGTGCCAGCAGCGGTAGCGGGAGTCCCTACAATGAGCAGTTCTTC.

J is TRBJ1-6 and V is TRBV12-3 or TRBV12-4; D remains unclear. Trimming left V 7 bases short and J 7 bases short, with 8 bases between. The CDR3 is 12 residues long. The DNA of the CDR3 is TGTGCCAGCACCCCCGGGAATTCACCCCTCCACTTT. This codes for CASTPGNSPLHF.

V is TRBV7-9 and J is TRBJ2-2; TRBD2 might be the D (5 bases). The length of the CDR3 is 14 residues. V was shortened by 2 bases and J by 7 bases, with 11 bases between the two germline ends. The V gene's germline CDR1 is SEHNR and CDR2 FQNEAQ (reference sequence). DNA of the CDR3: TGTGCCAGCAGCTTAACGGGGAATGGCGGGGAGCTGTTTTTT. Residues: CASSLTGNGGELFF.

This clone was counted a few times. The chain has TRBV2 and TRBJ2-1; D is uncertain. CDR1 is SNHLY and CDR2 is FYNNEI in the germline V gene. The CDR3 consists of 14 residues. Between the trimmed V and J ends, which lost 3 bases and 9 bases, there was a span of 15 bases. In nucleotides, the CDR3 is TGTGCCAGCAGTGAGGTCCTAGTGGTGGGTGAGCAGTTCTTC. This sequence encodes CASSEVLVVGEQFF. Combining the CDR3 with reference TRBV2 and TRBJ2-1 gives the whole variable domain EPEVTQTPSHQVTQMGQEVILRCVPISNHLYFYWYRQILGQKVEFLVSFYNNEISEKSEIFDDQFSVERPDGSNFTLKIRSTKLEDSAMYFCASSEVLVVGEQFFGPGTRLTVL.

The chain recombines TRBV11-2 with TRBJ2-7, with D maybe TRBD2 (5 bases). V lost 4 bases and J lost 4, with 8 bases in between. The CDR3 is 12 residues long. Germline V lookup: CDR1 SGHAT, CDR2 FQNNGV. Written as DNA, the CDR3 is TGTGCCAGCAGCTCGGGATTGTACGAGCAGTACTTC. Protein sequence: CASSSGLYEQYF. The full variable domain, completed using reference TRBV11-2 and TRBJ2-7, is EAGVAQSPRYKIIEKRQSVAFWCNPISGHATLYWYQQILGQGPKLLIQFQNNGVVDDSQLPKDRFSAERLKGVDSTLKIQPAKLEDSAVYLCASSSGLYEQYFGPGTRLTVT.

This chain connects TRBV10-2 to TRBJ2-1; D remains ambiguous. This CDR3 spans 12 amino acids. Trimming took 9 bases from V and 6 from J, leaving 12 bases between them. The V gene's germline CDR1 is WSHSY and CDR2 SAAADI. The CDR3 nucleotides read TGCGCCAGTGCCTCCTTAGTCAATGAGCAGTTCTTC. This sequence encodes CASASLVNEQFF.

The chain links TRBV6-5 to TRBJ2-2; TRBD1 aligns across 8 bases. V was pared by 10 bases and J by 6 bases, with 7 bases of the junction left unmatched. CDR1 and CDR2 (germline): MNHEY, SVGAGI. The CDR3 is 13 amino acids. The CDR3 DNA sequence: TGTGCCACGAGGACAGGGAGGCCCGGGGAGCTGTTTTTT. This translates into CATRTGRPGELFF.

The chain is built from TRBV7-9 and TRBJ2-3; perhaps TRBD2 as D (6 bases). Germline CDR1 reads SEHNR; CDR2 reads FQNEAQ (reference sequence). The CDR3 has 15 amino acids. V was cut by 7 bases and J by 6 bases, with 20 bases left in between. The CDR3 nucleotides are TGTGCCAGCACCAAAGGGGACTCCCTGCCGGATACGCAGTATTTT. This codes for CASTKGDSLPDTQYF.

The chain combines TRBV14 with TRBJ2-7; 8 bases fit TRBD1. Looked up from germline, CDR1 is SGHDN and CDR2 is FVKESK. V dropped 4 bases and J dropped 4; count of bases not matched to a gene: 9. The CDR3 is 15 residues long. The CDR3 loop is CASSPRAGGSYEQYF. Written as DNA, the CDR3 is TGTGCCAGCAGCCCACGGGCAGGGGGCTCGTACGAGCAGTACTTC.

Turning to this clone: The conserved phenylalanine or tryptophan normally closing the CDR3 is absent here, so this likely arose from a read error. It is unclear where the CDR3 begins or ends on the DNA, so no DNA is shown, and the CDR3 is as TCRdb lists it. The chain combines TRBV7-3 with TRBJ1-2; whether TRBD1, the table's D call, matches the DNA was not checked. Germline V gene lookup returns CDR1 SGHTA and CDR2 FQGTGA. The CDR3 spans 15 amino acids, including both terminal residues. The CDR3 protein is CASSLCDRSAIWLHL.

With respect to this clone: The same CDR3 is also encoded by other DNA sequences in this sample. The chain employs TRBV7-2 and TRBJ1-6; D is ambiguous. V was trimmed by 2 bases and J by 1 base, leaving 3 bases between them. The CDR3 is made up of 14 amino acids. The germline CDR1 and CDR2 sequences are SGHTA and FQGNSA. The chain's CDR3 is CASSLSSYNSPLHF. CDR3 bases: TGTGCCAGCAGCTTATCTTCCTATAATTCACCCCTCCACTTT.

This chain uses TRBV5-4 with TRBJ1-1, with 8 nucleotides matching TRBD1. This CDR3 region has 16 residues. J lost 0 bases, V lost 4 bases, and 8 bases had no gene match. The germline V gene has CDR1 SGHNT and CDR2 YYREEE (reference sequence). CDR3 coding DNA: TGTGCCAGCAGCCCTGGGACAGGCACAATGAACACTGAAGCTTTCTTT. Amino acids: CASSPGTGTMNTEAFF.

The V call is TRBV28, the J call TRBJ1-2; weak D call: TRBD1 (5 bases). Per the germline V gene, CDR1 is MDHEN and CDR2 is SYDVKM. The CDR3 loop spans 13 amino acids. The V end was cut by 6 bases, the J end by 6 bases, with 14 bases between. The CDR3 region is CASRPGGVHGYTF. The CDR3 bases are TGTGCCAGCAGGCCCGGGGGGGTCCATGGCTACACCTTC.

This chain joins TRBV7-2 and TRBJ1-6; tentative D call: TRBD1 (5 bases). Germline V CDR1 and CDR2: SGHTA, FQGNSA. This CDR3 comprises 15 residues. Trimming removed 2 bases from V and 5 bases from J, with 10 bases in between. In DNA form, the CDR3 reads TGTGCCAGCAGCTTACGACAGTCGGATAATTCACCCCTCCACTTT. Amino acids: CASSLRQSDNSPLHF.

This clone was detected only a few times. The V and J genes are TRBV5-4 and TRBJ1-2; D uncertain. The CDR3 contains 14 residues. The V gene lost 1 base and the J gene lost 3 bases, with 10 bases spanning the gap. CDR1 and CDR2 from the germline V gene are SGHNT and YYREEE (reference sequence). The CDR3 here is CASSLKGAYYGYTF. CDR3 in DNA: TGTGCCAGCAGCTTGAAGGGAGCGTACTATGGCTACACCTTC.

This clone has just a few counts. The V call is TRBV19, the J call TRBJ1-2; D is possibly TRBD1 (6 bases). The V gene's germline CDR1 is LNHDA and CDR2 SQIVND (reference sequence). The CDR3 is 14 amino acids. V lost 5 bases and J lost 0, with 10 bases in between. The CDR3 DNA reads TGTGCCAGTAGTGACACAGGGTCTAACTATGGCTACACCTTC. It encodes CASSDTGSNYGYTF.

This chain connects TRBV7-9 to TRBJ1-5, with 9 bases matching TRBD1. After removal of 0 bases from V and 4 bases from J, the junction contained 4 bases not matched to a gene. This CDR3 has 16 residues. Germline V gene data show CDR1 as SEHNR and CDR2 as FQNEAQ (reference sequence). The CDR3 spells CASSLAGQGANQPQHF. The CDR3 DNA follows: TGTGCCAGCAGCTTAGCGGGACAGGGCGCAAATCAGCCCCAGCATTTT.